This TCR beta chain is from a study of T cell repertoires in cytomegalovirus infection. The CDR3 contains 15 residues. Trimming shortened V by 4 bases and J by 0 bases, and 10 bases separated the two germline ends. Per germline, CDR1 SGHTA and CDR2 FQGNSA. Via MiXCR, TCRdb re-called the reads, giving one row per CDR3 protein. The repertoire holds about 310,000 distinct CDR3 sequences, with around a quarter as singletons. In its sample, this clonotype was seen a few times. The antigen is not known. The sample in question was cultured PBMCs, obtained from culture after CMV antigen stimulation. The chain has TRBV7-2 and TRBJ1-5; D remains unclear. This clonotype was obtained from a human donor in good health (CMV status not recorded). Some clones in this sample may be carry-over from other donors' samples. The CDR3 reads CASSSDGISNQPQHF. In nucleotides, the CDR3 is TGTGCCAGCAGCTCGGACGGAATTAGCAATCAGCCCCAGCATTTT.